A selection of T cell receptor beta chains follows, all from one sample in a study of identical twins. TCRdb ran MiXCR on the 5' RACE reads and lists one entry per CDR3 protein. The table has 750,000 to 950,000 distinct CDR3 sequences, 10% to 15% seen once. The sample also formed part of further work on yellow fever vaccine responses in identical twins.

Sequenced: PBMCs. These receptors all come from a woman aged 18-29 years in good health. The CDR3 runs from the conserved cysteine through the conserved F or W. The D gene is left open where the match is weak. The size field is filled for only some rows; it gives once, few, many or a size class.

CDR3nt: TGCAGTGCTAGAGAGCCTCTAGCGGGAGGGCCCCACGAGCAGTACTTC
CDR3aa: CSAREPLAGGPHEQYF
v_gene: TRBV20-1
d_gene: TRBD2
abundance: .
j_gene: TRBJ2-7

CDR3nt: TGTGCCAGCAGTTCATACCCTAAGATCACAGATACGCAGTATTTT
CDR3aa: CASSSYPKITDTQYF
v_gene: TRBV27
d_gene: .
abundance: few
j_gene: TRBJ2-3

CDR3nt: TGTGCCAGCAGTGAGGAGGTGGCGAACACTGAAGCTTTCTTT
CDR3aa: CASSEEVANTEAFF
v_gene: TRBV2
d_gene: .
abundance: .
j_gene: TRBJ1-1

CDR3nt: TGTGCCAGCAGCCAAGGGCGGGGGAGTACCTACAATGAGCAGTTCTTC
CDR3aa: CASSQGRGSTYNEQFF
v_gene: TRBV4-2
d_gene: TRBD2
abundance: .
j_gene: TRBJ2-1

CDR3nt: TGTGCCAGCAGTTTATATAGCCCTGGGAATGAGCAGTTCTTC
CDR3aa: CASSLYSPGNEQFF
v_gene: TRBV12-3/TRBV12-4
d_gene: .
abundance: few
j_gene: TRBJ2-1

CDR3nt: TGTGCCAACGGGCCGGGACTAGGTGGGAATGAGCAGTTCTTC
CDR3aa: CANGPGLGGNEQFF
v_gene: TRBV12-3/TRBV12-4
d_gene: TRBD2
abundance: many
j_gene: TRBJ2-1

CDR3nt: TGTGCCAGCAGTCGTCAGGGGACGGATGGCTACACCTTC
CDR3aa: CASSRQGTDGYTF
v_gene: TRBV28
d_gene: .
abundance: few
j_gene: TRBJ1-2

CDR3nt: TGTGCCAGCAGCTTAGGTCTAGCGGGAGGGCCTTTACAGTACTTC
CDR3aa: CASSLGLAGGPLQYF
v_gene: TRBV7-2
d_gene: TRBD2
abundance: few
j_gene: TRBJ2-7

CDR3nt: TGTGCCAGCAGTTTATCCTGGCTAGACGGCCGGGAGACCCAGTACTTC
CDR3aa: CASSLSWLDGRETQYF
v_gene: TRBV28
d_gene: .
abundance: .
j_gene: TRBJ2-5

CDR3nt: TGTGCCACCAGCCCCGGTACTACGAGCACAGATACGCAGTATTTT
CDR3aa: CATSPGTTSTDTQYF
v_gene: TRBV24-1
d_gene: .
abundance: .
j_gene: TRBJ2-3

CDR3nt: TGCGCCAGCAGTTTAGGATGGGGGGTTGAAGCTTTCTTT
CDR3aa: CASSLGWGVEAFF
v_gene: TRBV5-1
d_gene: .
abundance: .
j_gene: TRBJ1-1

CDR3nt: TGCAGTGCTAGAGGGTCCGGGACAGGGAGACCAGATACGCAGTATTTT
CDR3aa: CSARGSGTGRPDTQYF
v_gene: TRBV20-1
d_gene: TRBD1
abundance: .
j_gene: TRBJ2-3

CDR3nt: TGTGCCAGCACTGGGGGGGCAGGCGGCACAGATACGCAGTATTTT
CDR3aa: CASTGGAGGTDTQYF
v_gene: TRBV7-6
d_gene: .
abundance: .
j_gene: TRBJ2-3

CDR3nt: TGTGCCATCAGTGAGCGAGCCCTTGAGCAGTTCTTC
CDR3aa: CAISERALEQFF
v_gene: TRBV10-3
d_gene: .
abundance: few
j_gene: TRBJ2-1

CDR3nt: TGCGCCAGCAGCCAAGTGACGGCTAACTATGGCTACACCTTC
CDR3aa: CASSQVTANYGYTF
v_gene: TRBV4-1
d_gene: .
abundance: few
j_gene: TRBJ1-2

CDR3nt: TGTGCCAGCAGTCCGACTAGCGGGAGGAAGTTCTTC
CDR3aa: CASSPTSGRKFF
v_gene: TRBV7-8
d_gene: TRBD2
abundance: many
j_gene: TRBJ2-1

CDR3nt: TGTGCCAGCAGACAGGGGATGGACACTGAAGCTTTCTTT
CDR3aa: CASRQGMDTEAFF
v_gene: TRBV28
d_gene: TRBD1
abundance: .
j_gene: TRBJ1-1